This TCR beta chain is from a study of OX40 agonist ivuxolimab in advanced cancers. Here immunoSEQ multiplex PCR was the method, and the copy in TCRdb shows in-frame clones only, minus some. The sample yields 80,000 to 100,000 clones, roughly nine tenths seen once. CDR1 is SQVTM and CDR2 is ANQGSEA in the germline V gene. CDR3 length equals 14 residues. V dropped 7 bases and J dropped 1; count of bases not matched to a gene: 7. The specimen was CD4+ or CD8+ T cells sorted from blood, collected in a trial of the OX40 agonist ivuxolimab. The receptor was isolated from an adult with an advanced solid tumor such as melanoma, head and neck, liver or kidney cancer. The chain joins TRBV29-1 to TRBJ2-5; 9 bases map to TRBD1. The CDR3 is CSARPQGAQETQYF. The CDR3, as DNA: TGCAGCGCACGTCCACAGGGGGCCCAAGAGACCCAGTACTTC.